One sample yielded the 8 T cell receptor beta chains listed below, sequenced in a study of blood T cells in healthy people across ages. Primed by a sample-barcoded 5' primer and a J-beta primer mix, a second PCR proceeded for 7 to 11 cycles. TCRdb redid the calling of the 5' RACE reads with MiXCR, one entry per CDR3 protein. This repertoire shows about 1.6 million distinct CDR3 sequences, roughly 32% found once; its top ten account for around 11%. Specimen: blood. These receptors all come from a woman in her twenties or thirties in good health.

V usage is TRBV7-9 and J usage is TRBJ1-5; 9 bases line up with TRBD1. V was pared by 5 bases and J by 2 bases, with 7 bases of the junction left unmatched. This CDR3 spans 16 amino acids. CDR1 and CDR2 (germline): SEHNR, FQNEAQ (reference sequence). For the CDR3, the DNA is TGTGCCAGCAGCGCCGGGACAGGGTTTGGCAATCAGCCCCAGCATTTT. Encoded protein: CASSAGTGFGNQPQHF.

This clonotype was seen more than once but under ten times. The rearrangement links TRBV6-1 to TRBJ2-1; weak D call: TRBD2 (5 bases). The CDR3 sequence is 15 residues long. Germline assignment: CDR1 MNHNS and CDR2 SASEGT. Trimming removed 4 bases from V and 8 bases from J, with 18 bases in between. CDR3 sequence: CASSGPGLGMDEQFF. The CDR3 nucleotides are TGTGCCAGCAGTGGTCCCGGACTCGGTATGGATGAGCAGTTCTTC.

V and J are TRBV6-6 and TRBJ1-4; D gene uncertain. V lost 5 bases and J lost 1, with 14 bases in between. Germline-derived CDR1 and CDR2 are MNHNY and SVGAGI (reference sequence). The CDR3 is 16 residues long. CDR3 bases: TGTGCCAGCAGTAAAACTCCCCACGAAACTAATGAAAAACTGTTTTTT. Encoded protein: CASSKTPHETNEKLFF.

The gene calls are TRBV20-1 and TRBJ2-3; no definite D call. Per germline, CDR1 DFQATT and CDR2 SNEGSKA (reference sequence). With 3 bases removed from V and 0 bases from J, the gap between germline ends came to 40 bases. The CDR3 runs 24 residues. The CDR3 region has the DNA TGCAGTGCTAGCGTCGTATTTCAGGTTATTACCCAAAACCAACCGCATCCTAGCACAGATACGCAGTATTTT. It translates to CSASVVFQVITQNQPHPSTDTQYF.

This clonotype was seen at least ten times. V is TRBV29-1 and J is TRBJ2-3; a weak D match, TRBD2 (6 bases). CDR3 length: 15 amino acids. CDR1 SQVTM and CDR2 ANQGSEA come from the germline V gene. Trimming removed 5 bases from V and 2 bases from J, with 17 bases in between. The CDR3 DNA reads as TGCAGCGTTTTATACCCCGGGAGCCCCACAGATACGCAGTATTTT. This codes for CSVLYPGSPTDTQYF.

Note on this clonotype: A much larger clone lies a single base off, so this may be a read error. The DNA for the CDR3 is TGTGCCAGCAGCCAAGGGACTCTAGAGATCCAGTACTTC. Amino acids: CASSQGTLEIQYF. The rearrangement joins TRBV7-2 to TRBJ2-5; tentative D call: TRBD2 (6 bases). The CDR3 spans 13 residues. Per germline, CDR1 SGHTA and CDR2 FQGNSA.

J is TRBJ2-5 and V is TRBV28; D ambiguous. The CDR3 loop spans 14 amino acids. V was trimmed by 7 bases and J by 5 bases, leaving 17 bases between them. Germline V CDR1 and CDR2: MDHEN, SYDVKM. The CDR3 spells CASTELGPAETQYF. The CDR3 DNA reads as TGTGCCAGCACCGAGTTGGGCCCGGCGGAGACCCAGTACTTC.

This chain joins TRBV5-1 and TRBJ2-3, with D perhaps TRBD2 (6 bases). Germline V gene sequence: CDR1 SGHRS, CDR2 YFSETQ. The V and J ends lost 0 bases and 2 bases respectively, with 13 bases between them. The CDR3 is made up of 16 amino acids. The CDR3 DNA is TGCGCCAGCAGCTTGGCTGCGGGGATCTACACAGATACGCAGTATTTT. Residues: CASSLAAGIYTDTQYF.